The 10 T cell receptor beta chains in this list originate from one sample, sequenced in a study of blood T cell repertoires in COVID-19. Only in-frame clones appear in the TCRdb table, and some are missing; sequencing was by immunoSEQ multiplex PCR. This table has around 94,000 clones, approximately 86% appearing once. Material: peripheral blood. The receptors derive from a man older than 75 with acute or convalescent COVID-19.

This chain uses TRBV10-3 with TRBJ1-5; D unresolved. Per germline, CDR1 ENHRY and CDR2 SYGVKD. The CDR3 has 14 amino acids. Trimming pared 0 bases from V and 7 bases from J, leaving 10 bases between. CDR3 loop: CAISESNGEQPQHF. CDR3 sequence (DNA): TGTGCCATCAGTGAGTCGAACGGGGAACAGCCCCAGCATTTT.

The rearrangement joins TRBV20-1 to TRBJ2-3; D ambiguous. This CDR3 region has 11 residues. V was shortened by 0 bases and J by 6 bases, with 4 bases between the two germline ends. From germline, CDR1 is DFQATT and CDR2 SNEGSKA (reference sequence). The CDR3 region has the DNA TGCAGTGCTAGAGAATATGATACGCAGTATTTT. Translating gives CSAREYDTQYF.

The chain couples TRBV28 to TRBJ1-5; tentative D call: TRBD1 (5 bases). Trimming stripped 3 bases from V and 6 bases from J, with 12 bases between. Per the germline V gene, CDR1 is MDHEN and CDR2 is SYDVKM. This CDR3 is 14 amino acids long. The CDR3 DNA reads TGTGCCAGCAGTTTCGTGGAGGGGTTTCAGCCCCAGCATTTT. Its translation: CASSFVEGFQPQHF.

This clone occurred once. The CDR3 loop reads CASSESLTGLMNTEAFF. The DNA for the CDR3 is TGCGCCAGCAGTGAGTCTTTGACAGGGCTCATGAACACTGAAGCTTTCTTT. This chain uses TRBV10-2 with TRBJ1-1, with TRBD1 matching over 7 bases. In germline, CDR1 is WSHSY, CDR2 SAAADI. Trimming removed 0 bases from V and 0 bases from J; junction bases left unmatched: 7. CDR3 length: 17 amino acids.

The chain employs TRBV11-2 and TRBJ1-6; no reliable D call. The CDR3 runs to 11 residues. Trimming took off 3 bases at V and 14 bases at J, with 8 bases between the two ends. Germline CDR1 is SGHAT and CDR2 is FQNNGV. CDR3 DNA sequence: TGTGCCAGCAGCTTGCGGTTCACCCTCCACTTT. Residues: CASSLRFTLHF.

The rearrangement links TRBV6-2 or TRBV6-3 to TRBJ2-7; 12 positions agree with TRBD2. Trimming at V came to 2 bases and at J to 6 bases, leaving 5 bases not matched to a gene. The CDR3 runs 15 residues. Germline-derived CDR1 and CDR2 are MNHEY and SVGEGT. CDR3 residues: CASSYGRLAGVEQYF. CDR3 DNA: TGTGCCAGCAGTTACGGTCGACTAGCGGGAGTCGAGCAGTACTTC.

This rearrangement joins TRBV2 to TRBJ2-7, with TRBD2 identical over 10 bases. Germline loops: CDR1 SNHLY, CDR2 FYNNEI. This CDR3 has 14 amino acids. Germline trimming cut 4 bases from V and 4 bases from J; bases unmatched to any gene: 4. CDR3 sequence: CASSGSGRAYEQYF. The CDR3 bases are TGTGCCAGCAGTGGGAGCGGGAGGGCATACGAGCAGTACTTC.

This clone was detected only once. V gene TRBV27 combines with J gene TRBJ2-7; 10 bases are a match to TRBD2. The V gene's germline CDR1 is MNHEY and CDR2 SMNVEV (reference sequence). With V trimmed by 1 base and J by 5 bases, 8 bases remained unmatched. The CDR3 length is 16 residues. The CDR3 spells CASSLLSGRAKNEQYF. CDR3 DNA sequence: TGTGCCAGCAGTTTATTGAGCGGGAGGGCCAAAAACGAGCAGTACTTC.

This chain joins TRBV27 and TRBJ1-5; D may be TRBD1 (5 bases). The V gene lost 4 bases and the J gene lost 3 bases, with 16 bases spanning the gap. Germline V gene lookup returns CDR1 MNHEY and CDR2 SMNVEV (reference sequence). This CDR3 is built from 16 residues. CDR3 in amino acids: CASSSVQTGPNQPQHF. Written as DNA, the CDR3 is TGTGCCAGCAGTTCCGTCCAAACAGGTCCCAATCAGCCCCAGCATTTT.

The chain recombines TRBV7-3 with TRBJ2-2; 8 bases map to TRBD2. CDR1 is SGHTA and CDR2 is FQGTGA in the germline V gene. The CDR3 covers 15 residues. After removal of 3 bases from V and 5 bases from J, the junction contained 5 bases not matched to a gene. CDR3 DNA sequence: TGTGCCAGCAGCTTTAGCGGGATAGGAACCGGGGAGCTGTTTTTT. This sequence encodes CASSFSGIGTGELFF. Full variable domain (remainder filled in from reference TRBV7-3 and TRBJ2-2): GAGVSQTPSNKVTEKGKYVELRCDPISGHTALYWYRQSLGQGPEFLIYFQGTGAADDSGLPNDRFFAVRPEGSVSTLKIQRTERGDSAVYLCASSFSGIGTGELFFGEGSRLTVL.